Included here is one TCR beta chain sequence, with context. Its antigen is unknown. When the RNA was reverse transcribed, random hexamers were used with an input of roughly 0.45 to 1 ug. An immunoSEQ multiplex PCR amplified TCR beta CDR3 over 54 Vbeta and 13 Jbeta. TCRdb called the immunoSEQ multiplex PCR reads again in MiXCR, with one record for every CDR3 protein. The sample lists approximately 210,000 distinct CDR3 sequences; approximately 94% were seen once. This specimen belongs to a study of CD8 T cells in Susac syndrome. Overall study findings and caveats: CD4+ T cell repertoires in Susac syndrome lacked clonal expansion.

Germline V gene sequence: CDR1 KGHSH, CDR2 LQKENI. The CDR3 is 14 residues long. V lost 2 bases, J lost 0 bases, and 7 bases lay in between. This receptor was identified in a human donor with Susac syndrome. Sequencing used CD4+ T cells from PBMCs. The J gene is TRBJ1-2, the V gene TRBV18; D is undetermined. This chain's CDR3 is CASSPGAANYGYTF. CDR3 bases: TGTGCCAGCTCACCAGGTGCCGCTAACTATGGCTACACCTTC.